A single sample is the source of the 30 T cell receptor beta chains below, sequenced in a study of blood T cell repertoires in COVID-19. Produced via immunoSEQ multiplex PCR; TCRdb's table is partial and in-frame only. The profile covers roughly 100,000 clones, with roughly 85% appearing a single time and approximately 3.1% taken by the ten largest. The material sequenced was peripheral blood. The receptors here all came from a man aged 45 to 65 in a cohort sampled during active COVID-19.

V usage is TRBV5-6 and J usage is TRBJ2-7; TRBD1 matches 9 bases. CDR3 length equals 15 residues. J lost 4 bases, V lost 0 bases, and 5 bases had no gene match. CDR1 and CDR2 (germline): SGHDT, YYEEEE. The DNA for the CDR3 is TGTGCCAGCAGCTTGGCCGGGACAGGGTCTTACGAGCAGTACTTC. As protein: CASSLAGTGSYEQYF.

The rearrangement links TRBV6-1 to TRBJ2-3, with unresolved D. Germline CDR1 MNHNS, CDR2 SASEGT. Trimming stripped 3 bases from V and 1 base from J, with 11 bases between. This CDR3 comprises 15 residues. In nucleotides, the CDR3 is TGTGCCAGCAGTGATTCAATCGAGGGCACAGATACGCAGTATTTT. It yields the protein CASSDSIEGTDTQYF.

The chain combines TRBV5-1 with TRBJ2-3; 11 bases are shared with TRBD2. CDR1 is SGHRS and CDR2 is YFSETQ in the germline V gene. The CDR3 is made up of 16 amino acids. Trimming at V came to 2 bases and at J to 3 bases, leaving 5 bases not matched to a gene. This chain's CDR3 is CASSFVGTSGTDTQYF. As DNA, the CDR3 is TGCGCCAGCAGCTTCGTCGGGACTAGCGGAACAGATACGCAGTATTTT.

The chain is built from TRBV6-5 and TRBJ1-4; 9 positions agree with TRBD1. V lost 6 bases and J lost 8; bases outside the gene matches: 7. Germline values: CDR1 MNHEY, CDR2 SVGAGI. The CDR3 has 14 residues. The CDR3, as DNA: TGTGCCAGCAGACAGGGGGCGCGTCTCGAAAAACTGTTTTTT. Protein sequence: CASRQGARLEKLFF.

The rearrangement links TRBV7-2 to TRBJ1-5; 10 nucleotides align to TRBD1. This CDR3 is 18 amino acids long. The ends lost 1 base at V and 4 bases at J; junction bases unmatched: 10. Germline values: CDR1 SGHTA, CDR2 FQGNSA. CDR3 loop: CASSLVLGGQGNNQPQHF. CDR3 in DNA: TGTGCCAGCAGCTTAGTATTAGGGGGACAGGGGAATAATCAGCCCCAGCATTTT.

The rearrangement uses TRBV6-5 and TRBJ1-5; a weak D match, TRBD1 (6 bases). The V end lost 6 bases, the J end lost 7 bases, and 13 bases lay between the germline ends. Germline V gene data show CDR1 as MNHEY and CDR2 as SVGAGI. The CDR3 length is 13 residues. The CDR3 spells CASSEGGNQPQHF. The CDR3 bases are TGTGCCAGCAGCGAGGGGGGGAACCAGCCCCAGCATTTT.

This rearrangement joins TRBV11-3 to TRBJ2-6; the D is unclear. V gave up 5 bases and J gave up 4 bases, with 6 bases separating them. CDR3 length: 13 amino acids. Germline CDR1 is SGHNT and CDR2 is YENEEA. The CDR3 sequence: CASSPQGANVLTF. CDR3 DNA sequence: TGTGCCAGCAGCCCCCAGGGGGCCAACGTCCTGACTTTC.

This sequence joins TRBV7-9 and TRBJ1-1; 7 bases align to TRBD1. The CDR3 has 16 residues. Germline CDR1 is SEHNR and CDR2 is FQNEAQ (reference sequence). The J segment lost 3 bases and the V segment lost 0 bases, leaving 7 bases of the junction unmatched. For the CDR3, the DNA is TGTGCCAGCAGCTTAGCGCTAGGGCAGGGGGACACTGAAGCTTTCTTT. Its protein product is CASSLALGQGDTEAFF.

The V and J genes are TRBV11-2 and TRBJ2-1; 9 nucleotides line up with TRBD1. Unmatched junction bases numbered 9, after V lost 6 bases and J lost 0 bases. CDR3 size: 17 residues. The germline gives CDR1 SGHAT, CDR2 FQNNGV. The chain's CDR3 is CASSSQGALGSYNEQFF. The CDR3 bases are TGTGCCAGCAGTTCACAGGGGGCTTTGGGCTCCTACAATGAGCAGTTCTTC.

This sequence joins TRBV4-3 and TRBJ1-2, with TRBD1 as a possible D gene (5 bases). Germline V gene data show CDR1 as LGHNA and CDR2 as YSLEER. With 4 bases removed from V and 1 base from J, the gap between germline ends came to 7 bases. The CDR3 contains 13 residues. The CDR3 DNA is TGCGCCAGCAGCCGAGACAGTAACTATGGCTACACCTTC. Protein product: CASSRDSNYGYTF.

The CDR3 spells CASSQGVTQSPLHF. CDR3 coding DNA: TGTGCCAGCTCCCAGGGGGTAACGCAATCACCCCTCCACTTT. The V gene is TRBV6-5, the J gene TRBJ1-6, with 7 bases lining up with TRBD1. J was trimmed by 10 bases and V by 8 bases; bases with no gene match: 11. The V gene's germline CDR1 is MNHEY and CDR2 SVGAGI. The CDR3 sequence is 14 residues long.

V and J are TRBV5-6 and TRBJ1-6, with a tentative D call TRBD1 (6 bases). CDR1 is SGHDT and CDR2 is YYEEEE in the germline V gene. V lost 1 base and J lost 3, with 8 bases in between. The CDR3 covers 15 residues. The CDR3 region is CASSLSRGYNSPLHF. CDR3 DNA: TGTGCCAGCAGCTTGTCCAGGGGCTATAATTCACCCCTCCACTTT.

This chain uses TRBV5-1 with TRBJ2-1; TRBD2 agrees at 7 bases. Germline V gives CDR1 SGHRS, CDR2 YFSETQ. With V trimmed by 0 bases and J by 9 bases, 12 bases remained unmatched. This CDR3 region has 16 residues. CDR3 DNA: TGCGCCAGCAGCTTGGGTGGGTCAGCGGGGAGACTTGAGCAGTTCTTC. Translated, it gives CASSLGGSAGRLEQFF.

A single count supports this clone. The chain couples TRBV11-3 to TRBJ2-1; TRBD1 agrees at 10 bases. This CDR3 comprises 14 residues. Germline values: CDR1 SGHNT, CDR2 YENEEA. V shed 5 bases, J shed 4 bases, and the junction held 2 bases outside the gene matches. The CDR3 region is CASSPGQGYNEQFF. The CDR3 DNA reads TGTGCCAGCAGCCCGGGACAGGGGTACAATGAGCAGTTCTTC.

The rearrangement links TRBV5-6 to TRBJ1-6, with D possibly TRBD1 on 6 matching bases. Trimming shortened V by 3 bases and J by 0 bases, and 13 bases separated the two germline ends. CDR1 and CDR2 from the germline V gene are SGHDT and YYEEEE. The CDR3 has 17 amino acids. CDR3 sequence (DNA): TGTGCCAGCAGCTCTCCGTTACAGGGCTCCTATAATTCACCCCTCCACTTT. It translates to CASSSPLQGSYNSPLHF.

The chain carries TRBV3-1 (or the pseudogene TRBV3-2) and TRBJ2-3, with D possibly being TRBD2 (6 bases). This CDR3 has 14 residues. In germline, CDR1 is LGHDT, CDR2 YNNKEL (reference sequence). V dropped 0 bases and J dropped 5 bases, with 9 bases sitting between them. CDR3 in DNA: TGTGCCAGCAGCCAAGAGGGGGGAGAAGATACGCAGTATTTT. Its translation: CASSQEGGEDTQYF.

The chain carries TRBV19 and TRBJ1-5, with 7 bases matching TRBD1. The CDR3 length is 17 residues. Trimming cost V 5 bases and J 4 bases; bases outside gene matches: 14. CDR1 and CDR2 from the germline V gene are LNHDA and SQIVND (reference sequence). The CDR3 DNA sequence: TGTGCCAGTAGTTCACCATCCGGGACAGAAATTAATCAGCCCCAGCATTTT. Its protein product is CASSSPSGTEINQPQHF.

This chain links TRBV5-4 with TRBJ1-4; D remains ambiguous. Germline loops: CDR1 SGHNT, CDR2 YYREEE (reference sequence). Trimming removed 1 base from V and 8 bases from J, with 15 bases in between. The CDR3 has 15 residues. The CDR3 here is CASSLSRDGQEKLFF. The CDR3 DNA sequence: TGTGCCAGCAGCTTGTCCCGGGATGGGCAAGAAAAACTGTTTTTT.

The chain uses TRBV7-2 and TRBJ2-3; 10 bases line up with TRBD1. The V gene's germline CDR1 is SGHTA and CDR2 FQGNSA. V gave up 6 bases and J gave up 6 bases; unmatched junction bases: 9. This CDR3 has 15 residues. This CDR3 reads CASRPKTGGIDTQYF. DNA for the CDR3: TGTGCCAGCAGACCTAAGACAGGGGGCATCGATACGCAGTATTTT. Filled out from reference TRBV7-2 and TRBJ2-3, the complete variable domain reads GAGVSQSPSNKVTEKGKDVELRCDPISGHTALYWYRQSLGQGLEFLIYFQGNSAPDKSGLPSDRFSAERTGGSVSTLTIQRTQQEDSAVYLCASRPKTGGIDTQYFGPGTRLTVL.

This rearrangement joins TRBV21-1 to TRBJ1-5; TRBD1 is the table's D call, not checked against the DNA. TRBV21-1 is assigned pseudogene status. The CDR3 covers 18 residues. The CDR3 protein is CASSKCRLEEVGQQPQHF. As DNA, the CDR3 is TGTGCCAGCAGCAAATGTCGTCTCGAGGAAGTGGGGCAACAGCCCCAGCATTTT.

This chain uses TRBV28 with TRBJ2-1; possible D gene TRBD2, 5 bases. The CDR3 has 14 amino acids. Germline V lookup: CDR1 MDHEN, CDR2 SYDVKM. The V end lost 4 bases, the J end lost 7 bases, and 14 bases lay between the germline ends. For the CDR3, the DNA is TGTGCCAGCAGTTCCCCGGGGAATTGGAATGAGCAGTTCTTC. It encodes CASSSPGNWNEQFF.

The rearrangement uses TRBV7-6 and TRBJ2-4; 7 bases map to TRBD1. V lost 1 base to trimming and J lost 1 base; unmatched junction nucleotides: 10. The CDR3 length is 18 residues. CDR1 and CDR2 (germline): SGHVS, FNYEAQ. The CDR3 loop is CASSLEERGRGAKNIQYF. CDR3 sequence (DNA): TGTGCCAGCAGCTTAGAGGAGAGGGGCAGGGGGGCCAAAAACATTCAGTACTTC. Complete variable domain (other parts from reference TRBV7-6 and TRBJ2-4): GAGVSQSPRYKVTKRGQDVALRCDPISGHVSLYWYRQALGQGPEFLTYFNYEAQQDKSGLPNDRFSAERPEGSISTLTIQRTEQRDSAMYRCASSLEERGRGAKNIQYFGAGTRLSVL.

The rearrangement joins TRBV3-1 (or the pseudogene TRBV3-2) to TRBJ2-5; TRBD1 matches 11 bases. The V gene end was trimmed by 3 bases and the J gene end by 5 bases; junction bases not matched to a gene: 8. Looked up from germline, CDR1 is LGHDT and CDR2 is YNNKEL (reference sequence). This CDR3 has 16 amino acids. The CDR3 nucleotides read TGTGCCAGCAGCCACAAGGGACAGGGGGTCGAGGAGACCCAGTACTTC. Translation: CASSHKGQGVEETQYF.

This sequence joins TRBV6-2 or TRBV6-3 and TRBJ1-2; D unclear. V gave up 5 bases and J gave up 4 bases, with 20 bases separating them. This CDR3 is built from 16 residues. CDR1 and CDR2 (germline): MNHEY, SVGEGT. The CDR3 loop is CASSRRREPPGYGYTF. In DNA form, the CDR3 reads TGTGCCAGCAGTCGGCGCCGGGAACCACCGGGCTATGGCTACACCTTC.

V usage is TRBV6-5 and J usage is TRBJ2-7; D remains ambiguous. V lost 4 bases and J lost 6, with 7 bases in between. The CDR3 spans 11 residues. Germline loops: CDR1 MNHEY, CDR2 SVGAGI. For the CDR3, the DNA is TGTGCCAGCAGTTCAGGAATCGAGCAGTACGTC. Protein: CASSSGIEQYV.

V and J are TRBV7-9 and TRBJ2-7, with 7 bases matching TRBD2. The CDR3 has 13 residues. J lost 3 bases, V lost 4 bases, and 3 bases had no gene match. CDR1 is SEHNR and CDR2 is FQNEAQ in the germline V gene (reference sequence). CDR3 sequence (DNA): TGTGCCAGCAGCTCCGGACTAGACTACGAGCAGTACTTC. Residues: CASSSGLDYEQYF.

This chain's CDR3 is CASSRADTQYF. The CDR3 nucleotides read TGTGCCAGCAGTCGGGCAGATACGCAGTATTTT. This chain connects TRBV27 to TRBJ2-3; D call uncertain. The CDR3 extends over 11 amino acids. V was trimmed by 5 bases and J by 4 bases, leaving 4 bases between them. The germline gives CDR1 MNHEY, CDR2 SMNVEV (reference sequence).

A single count supports this clone. The V call is TRBV28, the J call TRBJ2-3, with 9 nucleotides matching TRBD2. J lost 1 base, V lost 1 base, and 3 bases had no gene match. Germline V CDR1 and CDR2: MDHEN, SYDVKM. The CDR3 sequence is 16 residues long. The CDR3 loop reads CASSLSRGGGTDTQYF. CDR3 DNA sequence: TGTGCCAGCAGTTTATCTCGCGGGGGGGGCACAGATACGCAGTATTTT. Complete variable domain (other parts from reference TRBV28 and TRBJ2-3): DVKVTQSSRYLVKRTGEKVFLECVQDMDHENMFWYRQDPGLGLRLIYFSYDVKMKEKGDIPEGYSVSREKKERFSLILESASTNQTSMYLCASSLSRGGGTDTQYFGPGTRLTVL.

The chain joins TRBV7-8 to TRBJ1-1; no clear D gene. The ends were cut back, 1 base at V and 1 base at J, with 4 bases in the middle. CDR1 and CDR2 from the germline V gene are SGHVS and FQNEAQ. The CDR3 is 13 amino acids. The CDR3 spells CASSLDRNTEAFF. The CDR3 DNA is TGTGCCAGCAGCTTAGATCGGAACACTGAAGCTTTCTTT. Based on the CDR3 plus reference TRBV7-8 and TRBJ1-1, the full variable domain is GAGVSQSPRYKVAKRGQDVALRCDPISGHVSLFWYQQALGQGPEFLTYFQNEAQLDKSGLPSDRFFAERPEGSVSTLKIQRTQQEDSAVYLCASSLDRNTEAFFGQGTRLTVV.

The chain is built from TRBV6-1 and TRBJ2-1; D not certain. The ends were cut back, 3 bases at V and 6 bases at J, with 12 bases in the middle. Germline values: CDR1 MNHNS, CDR2 SASEGT. This CDR3 is 14 amino acids long. The DNA of the CDR3 is TGTGCCAGCAGTGACAGCGTCAGAGTCAATGAGCAGTTCTTC. Amino acids: CASSDSVRVNEQFF.